This record concerns one T cell receptor (beta chain) sequence. Its antigen remains unknown. CDR3 length: 14 residues. Looked up from germline, CDR1 is LGHDT and CDR2 is YNNKEL (reference sequence). V was clipped by 1 base and J by 8 bases, with 14 bases between them. This entry belongs to a study of T cell responses to AZD1222 COVID-19 vaccine. Overall study results and limits: Donors were mostly white British, more females; clonal diversity possibly underestimated. Compared with day 0, the breadth and depth of the Spike-specific TCR repertoire rose significantly after two doses of AZD1222.

Measured with immunoSEQ multiplex PCR; TCRdb has only the in-frame clones, and not every one. The sample has over 100,000 clones, around 85% seen once. The TCR was taken from an adult who received the MenACWY meningococcal vaccine as a control. The V call is TRBV3-1 (or the pseudogene TRBV3-2), the J call TRBJ1-2; TRBD1 might be the D (6 bases). This specimen was peripheral blood, taken 28 days after the second dose of the MenACWY control vaccine. As DNA, the CDR3 is TGTGCCAGCAGCCAAGCAGGGGCCCCGAGGGGCTACACCTTC. Protein sequence: CASSQAGAPRGYTF.